This is a list of T cell receptor beta chains from one sample in a study of cytomegalovirus exposure and HLA in healthy donors. Clones were sequenced by immunoSEQ multiplex PCR, and TCRdb holds only the in-frame ones, with some missing. The repertoire holds fewer than 250,000 clones, with 83% as singletons. Sequenced: PBMCs. These receptors were obtained from a man aged 35 to 55 in good health and CMV-seropositive. Each CDR3 is given with its conserved first and last residue. The D gene is left open where the match is weak. Size is stated for part of the rows, as once, few or many counts, or as a class when the clone is expanded.

cdr3_aa	cdr3_nt	j_call	v_call	d_call	clone_size
CSSSPFGLIPSYEQYF	TGTTCCAGCAGCCCATTTGGACTGATTCCCTCCTACGAGCAGTACTTC	TRBJ2-7	TRBV7-9	NA	NA
CASSRQVGASETQYF	TGTGCCAGCAGCCGTCAGGTTGGGGCGTCTGAGACCCAGTACTTC	TRBJ2-5	TRBV7-2	NA	NA
CASSARWTGSGYTF	TGTGCCAGCAGCGCCCGCTGGACAGGCTCTGGCTACACCTTC	TRBJ1-2	TRBV9	TRBD1	once
CASSHTSGRVDEQYF	TGTGCCAGCAGCCATACTAGCGGGAGGGTAGACGAGCAGTACTTC	TRBJ2-7	TRBV11-2	TRBD2	NA
CASSLQATGSEQYF	TGTGCCAGCAGTCTACAGGCTACCGGGTCCGAGCAGTACTTC	TRBJ2-7	TRBV28	NA	many
CASSPDRVYEQYF	TGTGCCAGCAGCCCAGACAGGGTCTACGAGCAGTACTTC	TRBJ2-7	TRBV14	TRBD1	NA
CASSFDSYTEAFF	TGTGCCAGCAGTTTCGACAGTTACACTGAAGCTTTCTTT	TRBJ1-1	TRBV7-2	NA	NA
CASSSFRDNSYEQYF	TGTGCCAGCAGTTCATTCCGGGATAACTCCTACGAGCAGTACTTC	TRBJ2-7	TRBV11-2	NA	NA
CASSQRQGNTEAFF	TGCGCCAGCAGCCAGAGACAGGGGAACACTGAAGCTTTCTTT	TRBJ1-1	TRBV5-1	TRBD1	few
CATSRVLANQPQHF	TGTGCCACCAGCAGAGTCCTAGCAAATCAGCCCCAGCATTTT	TRBJ1-5	TRBV15	NA	few
CATSSKKGAAPSSYEQYF	TGTGCCACCAGCAGCAAAAAGGGGGCCGCCCCAAGCTCCTACGAGCAGTACTTC	TRBJ2-7	TRBV15	TRBD1	NA
CASSLGQGETDTQYF	TGTGCCAGCAGCTTAGGACAGGGGGAGACAGATACGCAGTATTTT	TRBJ2-3	TRBV7-9	TRBD1	NA
CASSENSGRAINEQFF	TGTGCCAGCAGTGAAAATAGCGGGAGGGCCATTAATGAGCAGTTCTTC	TRBJ2-1	TRBV6-4	TRBD2	once
CASSPDRVYEQYF	TGTGCCAGCAGCCCCGACAGGGTTTACGAGCAGTACTTC	TRBJ2-7	TRBV27	TRBD1	NA
CASSLGVAGEETQYF	TGCGCCAGCAGCTTGGGGGTAGCGGGCGAGGAGACCCAGTACTTC	TRBJ2-5	TRBV5-1	TRBD2	NA
CASSSGLVETQYF	TGTGCCAGCAGTTCAGGACTAGTCGAGACCCAGTACTTC	TRBJ2-5	TRBV2	TRBD2	NA
CASSPTGGKAFF	TGTGCCAGCAGCCCGACAGGGGGGAAAGCTTTCTTT	TRBJ1-1	TRBV4-2	TRBD1	NA
CASSPRESRGTNYANTEAFF	TGTGCCAGCAGCCCACGAGAAAGCAGGGGTACCAACTACGCAAACACTGAAGCTTTCTTT	TRBJ1-1	TRBV9	NA	NA
CASSELAGVPYNEQFF	TGTGCCAGCAGTGAACTGGCGGGAGTTCCCTACAATGAGCAGTTCTTC	TRBJ2-1	TRBV2	TRBD2	NA
CASSNSPGQGTEQYF	TGCGCCAGCAGTAATAGCCCGGGACAGGGAACCGAGCAGTACTTC	TRBJ2-7	TRBV5-1	TRBD1	few
CASSEAQTFAYEQYF	TGTGCCAGCAGTGAAGCACAGACATTCGCCTACGAGCAGTACTTC	TRBJ2-7	TRBV6-1	NA	few
CASRDRASKNSQYF	TGTGCCAGCAGGGACAGGGCTAGCAAAAACAGTCAGTACTTC	TRBJ2-4	TRBV6-1	TRBD1	NA
CASTMSTGWNTEAFF	TGTGCCAGCACTATGTCGACAGGGTGGAACACTGAAGCTTTCTTT	TRBJ1-1	TRBV6-1	TRBD1	NA
CASSTGTVGQPQHF	TGTGCCAGTAGCACCGGGACAGTTGGTCAGCCCCAGCATTTT	TRBJ1-5	TRBV19	TRBD1	NA
CASSFTGTEAFF	TGTGCCAGCAGCTTCACCGGCACTGAAGCTTTCTTT	TRBJ1-1	TRBV7-2	NA	NA
CASSSFYEQYF	TGTGCCAGCAGTTCCTTCTACGAGCAGTACTTC	TRBJ2-7	TRBV27	NA	NA
CASSPPGQGAYEQYF	TGTGCCAGCAGTCCCCCGGGACAGGGGGCCTACGAGCAGTACTTC	TRBJ2-7	TRBV28	TRBD1	NA
CASSLAPQGAGGELFF	TGCGCCAGCAGCTTGGCCCCACAGGGGGCCGGCGGGGAGCTGTTTTTT	TRBJ2-2	TRBV5-1	TRBD1	NA
CATEQGANYGYTF	TGTGCCACCGAACAGGGAGCCAACTATGGCTACACCTTC	TRBJ1-2	TRBV19	NA	NA
CASSLSGDDYEQYF	TGTGCCAGCAGTTTATCTGGGGATGACTACGAGCAGTACTTC	TRBJ2-7	TRBV28	NA	NA